Listed below are T cell receptor beta chains from one sample, sequenced in a study of blood T cells in healthy people across ages. Via MiXCR, TCRdb re-called the 5' RACE reads, giving one row per CDR3 protein. The top ten clones hold 20% to 30% of a sample with about 760,000 distinct CDR3 sequences, 56% of them seen once. The sample consisted of blood. These receptors all come from a man aged 40-50 years in good health. Each CDR3 is given with its conserved first and last residue. Fields, in order: clone size, J gene, D gene, V gene, CDR3 protein, CDR3 DNA. The D gene is left open where the match is weak. Size values are once, few and many counts, or a class for expanded clones, and some rows have none.

. | TRBJ2-7 | . | TRBV7-2 | CASSPGTATYEQYF | TGTGCCAGCAGCCCCGGGACGGCTACCTACGAGCAGTACTTC
. | TRBJ1-1 | . | TRBV12-5 | CASAVAGAEAFF | TGTGCTAGCGCCGTAGCAGGAGCTGAAGCTTTCTTT
. | TRBJ2-1 | . | TRBV6-2/TRBV6-3 | CASTDTAVGTVYNEQFF | TGTGCCAGCACCGATACTGCGGTCGGGACTGTTTACAATGAGCAGTTCTTC
. | TRBJ1-2 | . | TRBV5-1 | CASLGSSKPYGYTF | TGCGCCAGCCTCGGCTCGTCCAAACCCTATGGCTACACCTTC
. | TRBJ1-2 | . | TRBV5-1 | CASSPHSGFSNYGYTF | TGCGCCAGCAGCCCCCACTCAGGGTTTTCTAACTATGGCTACACCTTC
few | TRBJ2-5 | . | TRBV6-1 | CASSEAPGQETQYF | TGTGCCAGCAGCGAGGCGCCAGGACAAGAGACCCAGTACTTC
. | TRBJ2-7 | . | TRBV9 | CASSERASISINEQYF | TGTGCCAGCAGTGAGAGGGCTAGCATTTCTATCAATGAGCAGTACTTC
. | TRBJ1-1 | . | TRBV20-1 | CSAYDATNTEAFF | TGCAGTGCTTACGACGCAACTAACACTGAAGCTTTCTTT
few | TRBJ2-3 | . | TRBV7-9 | CASSSGGTGGDTQYF | TGTGCCAGCAGCTCAGGGGGGACCGGAGGGGATACGCAGTATTTT
. | TRBJ2-7 | . | TRBV24-1 | CATSDWKPPYEQYF | TGTGCCACCAGTGATTGGAAACCTCCCTACGAGCAGTACTTC
. | TRBJ1-2 | . | TRBV24-1 | CATSDFGGGYTF | TGTGCCACCAGTGATTTTGGTGGCGGCTACACCTTC
. | TRBJ1-5 | . | TRBV7-2 | CASSSIRAGGNQPQHF | TGTGCCAGCAGCTCAATCAGGGCAGGGGGCAATCAGCCCCAGCATTTT
. | TRBJ1-1 | . | TRBV9 | CASSVPVGGNTEAFF | TGTGCCAGCAGCGTCCCGGTAGGGGGGAACACTGAAGCTTTCTTT
. | TRBJ2-1 | TRBD2 | TRBV10-3 | CAIQAGAVGIEQFF | TGTGCCATCCAGGCGGGAGCTGTGGGTATTGAGCAGTTCTTC
. | TRBJ1-1 | . | TRBV10-3 | CAISEMNTEAFF | TGTGCCATCAGTGAGATGAACACTGAAGCTTTCTTT
. | TRBJ1-2 | . | TRBV7-9 | CASSPRGGGTPYGYTF | TGTGCCAGCAGCCCTAGGGGAGGGGGTACCCCTTATGGCTACACCTTC
. | TRBJ2-7 | TRBD1 | TRBV4-1 | CASSQGTGPTYEQYF | TGCGCCAGCAGCCAAGGGACAGGGCCCACCTACGAGCAGTACTTC
. | TRBJ2-7 | TRBD2 | TRBV11-2 | CASSSIGLAGRTYEQYF | TGTGCCAGCAGCTCCATAGGACTAGCGGGTCGGACCTACGAGCAGTACTTC
. | TRBJ2-3 | . | TRBV12-3/TRBV12-4 | CASNPGPGTDTQYF | TGTGCCAGCAACCCGGGACCGGGCACAGATACGCAGTATTTT
. | TRBJ2-5 | TRBD2 | TRBV11-2 | CASSLAGTSGDLSYNEQYF | TGTGCCAGCAGCTTAGCCGGGACTAGCGGGGATCTTTCTTACAATGAGCAGTACTTC
many | TRBJ1-2 | . | TRBV27 | CASSGRATSGYTF | TGTGCCAGCAGCGGTCGCGCAACGTCTGGCTACACCTTC
. | TRBJ2-5 | TRBD2 | TRBV7-2 | CASSQRRGGETQYF | TGTGCCAGCAGCCAGAGACGCGGGGGGGAGACCCAGTACTTC
. | TRBJ2-7 | TRBD2 | TRBV6-1 | CASRDASGLAGASNTYEQYF | TGTGCCAGCAGGGACGCAAGCGGACTAGCGGGGGCGTCAAATACCTACGAGCAGTACTTC
. | TRBJ2-2 | . | TRBV25-1 | CASSDRGQGTGELFF | TGTGCCAGCAGTGACCGGGGGCAGGGAACCGGGGAGCTGTTTTTT
. | TRBJ1-1 | . | TRBV27 | CASKAGGGTEAFF | TGTGCCAGCAAGGCCGGGGGAGGCACTGAAGCTTTCTTT
. | TRBJ2-3 | . | TRBV29-1 | CSVVKLMTDTQYF | TGCAGCGTTGTAAAGTTGATGACAGATACGCAGTATTTT
. | TRBJ2-7 | . | TRBV3-1 | CASSHDGARDGEQYF | TGTGCCAGCAGCCATGACGGTGCTAGGGACGGTGAGCAGTACTTC
many | TRBJ2-1 | TRBD1 | TRBV4-2 | CASSQDSLAIDRGQFF | TGTGCCAGCAGCCAAGATTCTCTGGCAATAGACAGGGGGCAGTTCTTC
few | TRBJ2-1 | TRBD2 | TRBV4-3 | CASSQDMASGNEQFF | TGCGCCAGCAGCCAAGACATGGCTAGCGGCAATGAGCAGTTCTTC
. | TRBJ2-5 | . | TRBV7-2 | CASSTRTNYYQETQYF | TGTGCCAGCAGCACGAGGACAAATTACTACCAAGAGACCCAGTACTTC
. | TRBJ2-1 | . | TRBV12-3/TRBV12-4 | CASSPRRDTYNEQFF | TGTGCCAGCAGTCCCCGCAGGGATACCTACAATGAGCAGTTCTTC
few | TRBJ2-5 | TRBD1 | TRBV2 | CASSYWDRVQETQYF | TGTGCCAGCAGCTACTGGGACAGGGTCCAAGAGACCCAGTACTTC
. | TRBJ1-5 | . | TRBV27 | CASSHQGQRQPQHF | TGTGCCAGCAGTCACCAGGGTCAGCGTCAGCCCCAGCATTTT
. | TRBJ1-2 | . | TRBV2 | CASSRDTAGYTF | TGTGCCAGCAGCAGGGACACGGCGGGCTACACCTTC
few | TRBJ2-7 | . | TRBV4-2 | CASSHSSGSEQYF | TGTGCCAGCAGCCACAGTTCGGGTTCCGAGCAGTACTTC
. | TRBJ2-6 | TRBD2 | TRBV2 | CASSGTTGANVLTF | TGTGCCAGCAGCGGGACTACTGGGGCCAACGTCCTGACTTTC
few | TRBJ1-6 | . | TRBV7-3 | CASSWRDRNSPLHF | TGTGCCAGCAGCTGGCGGGACCGTAATTCACCCCTCCACTTT
. | TRBJ1-5 | . | TRBV30 | CAWRGPGVNQPQHF | TGTGCCTGGAGGGGACCCGGGGTCAATCAGCCCCAGCATTTT
many | TRBJ2-6 | . | TRBV7-2 | CASSLKGQLPVISGANVLTF | TGTGCCAGCAGCTTAAAGGGACAACTTCCCGTAATCTCTGGGGCCAACGTCCTGACTTTC
. | TRBJ2-3 | TRBD2 | TRBV6-2/TRBV6-3 | CASSTLAGVSDTQYF | TGTGCCAGCAGTACCCTAGCGGGAGTGTCAGATACGCAGTATTTT
. | TRBJ2-7 | TRBD2 | TRBV4-2 | CASSQDRGGRAGTSGRGGVYEQYF | TGTGCCAGCAGCCAAGATCGAGGAGGCAGAGCCGGGACTAGCGGGAGAGGGGGTGTTTACGAGCAGTACTTC
. | TRBJ2-5 | . | TRBV6-5 | CASSYGPPRVQETQYF | TGTGCCAGCAGTTACGGCCCCCCGCGGGTCCAAGAGACCCAGTACTTC
. | TRBJ2-5 | . | TRBV20-1 | CSAQIGDVTQYF | TGCAGTGCCCAGATTGGGGACGTGACCCAGTACTTC
few | TRBJ2-1 | TRBD2 | TRBV7-9 | CASSPRTSGSNEQFF | TGTGCCAGCAGCCCCCGGACTAGCGGGAGCAATGAGCAGTTCTTC
. | TRBJ1-1 | . | TRBV25-1 | CASSERMNTEAFF | TGTGCCAGCAGTGAACGGATGAACACTGAAGCTTTCTTT
. | TRBJ2-5 | . | TRBV3-1 | CASSQDLRGFQETQYF | TGTGCCAGCAGCCAAGATCTTCGGGGTTTTCAAGAGACCCAGTACTTC
. | TRBJ1-5 | . | TRBV20-1 | CSARGGSGNQPQHF | TGCAGTGCAAGGGGGGGGAGTGGGAATCAGCCCCAGCATTTT
. | TRBJ1-2 | . | TRBV20-1 | CSARRGRGGGRDYGYTF | TGCAGTGCTAGAAGGGGAAGAGGCGGGGGGCGCGACTATGGCTACACCTTC
few | TRBJ2-4 | . | TRBV7-9 | CASSLNPGQQYF | TGTGCCAGCAGCCTCAACCCAGGACAGCAGTACTTC
few | TRBJ2-3 | . | TRBV4-2 | CASSQEGSSRFTDTQYF | TGTGCCAGCAGCCAAGAGGGTAGTTCCCGTTTTACAGATACGCAGTATTTT
few | TRBJ2-3 | . | TRBV7-2 | CASRPQDADTQYF | TGTGCCAGCAGGCCCCAAGACGCAGATACGCAGTATTTT
. | TRBJ2-3 | . | TRBV12-3/TRBV12-4 | CASPASRGSGTDTQYF | TGTGCCAGCCCCGCTTCACGGGGGTCGGGCACAGATACGCAGTATTTT
. | TRBJ1-1 | . | TRBV6-2/TRBV6-3 | CASRTLAPLNTEAFF | TGTGCCAGCAGAACCTTGGCCCCTCTAAACACTGAAGCTTTCTTT
. | TRBJ2-5 | TRBD1 | TRBV29-1 | CSVLDRGETQYF | TGCAGCGTTCTGGACAGGGGAGAGACCCAGTACTTC
. | TRBJ2-3 | . | TRBV20-1 | CSAPQASTDTQYF | TGCAGTGCCCCACAGGCCAGCACAGATACGCAGTATTTT
. | TRBJ2-3 | TRBD2 | TRBV10-2 | CASSRTSGGRTDTQYF | TGCGCCAGCAGTAGGACTAGCGGGGGGCGCACAGATACGCAGTATTTT
. | TRBJ1-5 | TRBD1 | TRBV6-6 | CASSYSGQGGDQPQHF | TGTGCCAGCAGTTACTCGGGACAGGGTGGTGATCAGCCCCAGCATTTT
few | TRBJ2-5 | . | TRBV7-9 | CASSLFADQETQYF | TGTGCCAGCAGCTTATTCGCAGATCAAGAGACCCAGTACTTC
. | TRBJ2-3 | . | TRBV27 | CASSKGAGPPDTQYF | TGTGCCAGCAGTAAGGGGGCGGGGCCCCCAGATACGCAGTATTTT